The present T cell receptor beta chain was sequenced within a study of T cell changes during pregnancy in multiple sclerosis. Only in-frame clones appear in the TCRdb table, and some are missing; sequencing was by immunoSEQ multiplex PCR. The data contain around 34,000 clones, almost 90% of them seen just once; the ten biggest clones take up about 0.57%. Germline V lookup: CDR1 LNHDA, CDR2 SQIVND (reference sequence). V lost 6 bases and J lost 6, with 12 bases in between. The CDR3 sequence is 13 residues long. The sequence derives from a female donor with multiple sclerosis, enrolled in a pregnancy study. The source material was CD4+ T cells from peripheral blood mononuclear cells, sampled in the second trimester of pregnancy. The chain recombines TRBV19 with TRBJ2-1; D not resolved. The CDR3 is CASRLTSFNEQFF. The CDR3 DNA follows: TGTGCCAGTAGGCTGACTTCTTTCAATGAGCAGTTCTTC.